This T cell receptor (beta chain) was sequenced for a study of T cell responses to AZD1222 COVID-19 vaccine (dated by TCRdb to about 2021). In terms of the full investigation: A total of 230 to 250 trial participants underwent TCR sequencing, of whom roughly 210 received two doses of AZD1222 and about 26 received two doses of the MenACWY control vaccine. Trial participants were enrolled by age into 18-55, 56-69 and 70-plus year subgroups, with roughly 150, 30 and 60 TCR-sequenced participants respectively. Broad study findings and their caveats: Conclusions about previously exposed vaccinees are limited, since just 6 or 7 AZD1222 recipients were seropositive for SARS-CoV-2 at baseline. Because no samples from the day 14 peak response were available, repertoires could be characterized only after the peak T cell response. Epitopes outside the regions mutated in the B.1.351 and B.1.1.7 variants were reportedly recognized by nearly half of the unique spike-specific TCRs. In the small 56-69-year group, the increase in depth fell short of significance, most likely because of low power. Spike-specific TCR breadth and depth rose significantly after two AZD1222 doses compared with day 0 and with MenACWY recipients. Vaccine-associated CD4 TCRs spanned the whole spike protein, with dominant responses in regions 160-218 and 743-854. Participants were mostly white British, with more females than males. The authors suggested clonal diversity may have been underestimated.

Trimming removed 4 bases from V and 5 bases from J, leaving 15 bases between the germline ends. As encoded in the germline V gene, CDR1 is LGHNA while CDR2 is YNFKEQ. The CDR3, cysteine through phenylalanine, is 14 amino acids long. Only CDR3 DNA is held: 42 bases, read in frame from base 1. The CDR3 regions of human TCRbeta chains were analyzed by immunosequencing. Per the authors' processing: TCRs in the repertoires were matched against a reference library of SARS-CoV-2-specific TCRs that had been generated with the MIRA antigen-specificity platform. Breadth meant the fraction of unique TCRs that were SARS-CoV-2-associated, whereas depth meant the fraction of total T cells that were SARS-CoV-2-associated. Each spike-specific TCR was assigned to its reactive spike region and to a CD4 or CD8 class using the MIRA data. Log10-transformed breadth and depth values were compared by one-way ANOVA with Sidak's multiple comparisons tests. The immuneACCESS repertoire file appears here via TCRdb, limited to in-frame rearrangements. These files lack a portion of the clones; in checked studies, under half of the deficit traces to unresolved V genes, and the cause of the others is not known. V and J calls and clone size come straight from that table; D and trimming were deduced from the DNA. The sample yields about 100,000 clones; 80% to 90% were counted once. The top ten clonotypes cover about 2.5% of the sample.

This sample's time point label indicates: about 28 days (+/-7) after the second vaccine dose. AZD1222 recipients with second doses at about 4 weeks or about 12 weeks were pooled, because spike-specific TCR depth and breadth did not differ between schedules. The vaccinee samples were drawn from two UK trials, COV001 and COV002, one of which was a single-blind randomized controlled phase 2/3 trial testing AZD1222 (ChAdOx1 nCoV-19) in healthy adults. For TCRbeta chain sequencing, PBMC samples were collected from trial participants at day 0 and at day 28 after the second dose. In regard to this clone: Its antigen remains undetermined. Base qualities are not at hand, and no much larger clone is one base apart.

Sequencing was performed on peripheral blood, taken 28 days after the second AZD1222 dose. This receptor was taken from an adult who received the AZD1222 COVID-19 vaccine. The V gene is TRBV4-2 and the J gene is TRBJ2-7, with the D call perhaps TRBD1 or TRBD2, as 7 bases match in each case. The DNA is as follows: TGTGCCAGCAGCCTCCTCAGGGGGGGTAACGAGCAGTACTTC. This codes for CASSLLRGGNEQYF.